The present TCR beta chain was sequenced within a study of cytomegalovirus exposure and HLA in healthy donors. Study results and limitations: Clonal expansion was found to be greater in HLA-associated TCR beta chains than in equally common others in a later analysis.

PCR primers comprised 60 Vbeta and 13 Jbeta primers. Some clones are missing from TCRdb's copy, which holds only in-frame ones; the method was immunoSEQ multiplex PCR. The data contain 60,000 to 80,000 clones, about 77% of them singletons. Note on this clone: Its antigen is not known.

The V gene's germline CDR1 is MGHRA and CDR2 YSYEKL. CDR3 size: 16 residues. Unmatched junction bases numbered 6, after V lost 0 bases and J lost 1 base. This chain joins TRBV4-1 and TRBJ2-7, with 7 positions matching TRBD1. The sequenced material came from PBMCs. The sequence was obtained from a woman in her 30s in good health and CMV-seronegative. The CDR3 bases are TGCGCCAGCAGCCAAGATTTGGTCAGGGGGTCCTACGAGCAGTACTTC. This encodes CASSQDLVRGSYEQYF.